The 32 T cell receptor beta chains below were found in one sample sequenced in a study of T cells in localized non-small cell lung cancer. Clones were sequenced by immunoSEQ multiplex PCR, and TCRdb holds only the in-frame ones, with some missing. This sample has tens of thousands of clones, with about 90% found just once. The material sequenced was PBMCs, taken before any cancer treatment. The receptors were gathered from a man between 40 and 70 years old with stage II squamous cell lung carcinoma.

This chain joins TRBV20-1 and TRBJ2-3; no clear D. Germline loops: CDR1 DFQATT, CDR2 SNEGSKA (reference sequence). Trimming took 3 bases from V and 4 from J, leaving 5 bases between them. The CDR3 is 11 residues long. The CDR3 bases are TGCAGTGCTAGGAACGCAGATACGCAGTATTTT. This translates into CSARNADTQYF.

The chain joins TRBV7-6 to TRBJ2-5, with D possibly TRBD2 on 5 matching bases. This CDR3 is built from 14 residues. V lost 5 bases to trimming and J lost 3 bases, with 13 bases between them. Germline V lookup: CDR1 SGHVS, CDR2 FNYEAQ. The CDR3 sequence is CASSQSGLEETQYF. CDR3 nucleotides: TGTGCCAGCAGCCAGTCCGGACTGGAAGAGACCCAGTACTTC. The whole variable domain, filled in from reference TRBV7-6 and TRBJ2-5, reads GAGVSQSPRYKVTKRGQDVALRCDPISGHVSLYWYRQALGQGPEFLTYFNYEAQQDKSGLPNDRFSAERPEGSISTLTIQRTEQRDSAMYRCASSQSGLEETQYFGPGTRLLVL.

This clone was found a few times. The chain is built from TRBV7-9 and TRBJ2-5; 9 bases agree with TRBD1. The CDR3 is made up of 14 amino acids. CDR1 and CDR2 (germline): SEHNR, FQNEAQ (reference sequence). V was pared by 4 bases and J by 5 bases, with 5 bases of the junction left unmatched. The CDR3 DNA follows: TGTGCCAGCAGCTCCGGGACAGGGCCCGAGACCCAGTACTTC. It codes for CASSSGTGPETQYF.

This chain joins TRBV6-1 and TRBJ2-7; D gene unclear. Per germline, CDR1 MNHNS and CDR2 SASEGT. CDR3 length: 13 residues. V was cut by 6 bases and J by 0 bases, with 9 bases left in between. This CDR3 reads CASRSPSSYEQYF. The DNA of the CDR3 is TGTGCCAGCAGATCGCCGAGCTCCTACGAGCAGTACTTC.

This chain connects TRBV11-2 to TRBJ1-2; no firm D call. From germline, CDR1 is SGHAT and CDR2 FQNNGV. The CDR3 loop spans 15 amino acids. V lost 0 bases and J 4 bases, leaving 12 bases between the germline ends. As DNA, the CDR3 is TGTGCCAGCAGCTTAGATCCTACAGAAACCTATGGCTACACCTTC. This translates into CASSLDPTETYGYTF.

The chain links TRBV29-1 to TRBJ2-3, with D possibly matching TRBD1 (6 bases). The CDR3 spans 14 residues. Deletions cut 6 bases from V and 2 bases from J, with 15 bases between. Germline V gives CDR1 SQVTM, CDR2 ANQGSEA. The DNA of the CDR3 is TGCAGCGTCCGCAGGGGACGCGACACAGATACGCAGTATTTT. Translation gives CSVRRGRDTDTQYF.

The chain is built from TRBV29-1 and TRBJ2-1; 9 bases fit TRBD1. With V trimmed by 3 bases and J by 8 bases, 8 bases remained unmatched. CDR1 is SQVTM and CDR2 is ANQGSEA in the germline V gene. This CDR3 comprises 14 residues. CDR3 loop: CSVEWDRVMYEQFF. CDR3 nucleotides: TGCAGCGTTGAGTGGGACAGGGTCATGTATGAGCAGTTCTTC.

The chain recombines TRBV11-3 with TRBJ2-1; 8 bases are shared with TRBD1. The CDR3 is made up of 17 amino acids. Germline V gives CDR1 SGHNT, CDR2 YENEEA. The junction had 9 bases not matched to a gene; V was cut back by 1 base and J by 4 bases. DNA for the CDR3: TGTGCCAGCAGCTTAGCCCGGAATACAGGGGGGTACAATGAGCAGTTCTTC. Translated, it gives CASSLARNTGGYNEQFF.

This clone was counted once. V and J are TRBV9 and TRBJ2-3, with no clear D. Germline V gene lookup returns CDR1 SGDLS and CDR2 YYNGEE. V dropped 0 bases and J dropped 2 bases, with 10 bases sitting between them. The CDR3 loop spans 15 amino acids. CDR3 amino acids: CASSVALYTTDTQYF. The CDR3 bases are TGTGCCAGCAGCGTAGCTTTATACACCACAGATACGCAGTATTTT.

This chain joins TRBV7-2 and TRBJ2-2, with D possibly matching TRBD1 (6 bases). The germline CDR1 and CDR2 sequences are SGHTA and FQGNSA. Trimming removed 3 bases at V and 4 bases at J, with 9 bases between. The CDR3 contains 14 residues. The CDR3 DNA reads as TGTGCCAGCAGCTTGAACAGGGTCACCGGGGAGCTGTTTTTT. This translates into CASSLNRVTGELFF.

The chain recombines TRBV7-2 with TRBJ2-7; D is ambiguous. Germline V gene lookup returns CDR1 SGHTA and CDR2 FQGNSA. The CDR3 is 14 residues long. Trimming removed 2 bases from V and 2 bases from J, with 10 bases in between. The CDR3 protein is CASSLSGQPYEQYF. CDR3 sequence (DNA): TGTGCCAGCAGCTTATCCGGGCAGCCCTACGAGCAGTACTTC.

The chain has TRBV5-1 and TRBJ2-7, with 7 bases fitting TRBD2. The CDR3 contains 14 residues. V dropped 3 bases and J dropped 1; count of bases not matched to a gene: 4. Per germline, CDR1 SGHRS and CDR2 YFSETQ. The DNA of the CDR3 is TGCGCCAGCAGCTCGACTAGCACATCCTACGAGCAGTACTTC. As protein: CASSSTSTSYEQYF.

The V gene is TRBV6-1, the J gene TRBJ2-7, with 11 bases aligning to TRBD2. With V trimmed by 2 bases and J by 3 bases, 0 bases remained unmatched. CDR3 length: 14 amino acids. The germline V gene encodes CDR1 MNHNS and CDR2 SASEGT. This chain's CDR3 is CASSETSGGYEQYF. The CDR3 DNA is TGTGCCAGCAGTGAAACTAGCGGGGGCTACGAGCAGTACTTC.

This clone was seen a few times. The chain has TRBV28 and TRBJ1-2; D remains unclear. CDR1 is MDHEN and CDR2 is SYDVKM in the germline V gene. There are 16 residues in the CDR3. Trimming removed 7 bases from V and 0 bases from J, with 18 bases in between. This chain's CDR3 is CASKGGQLVANYGYTF. CDR3 in DNA: TGTGCCAGCAAAGGCGGTCAACTCGTCGCTAACTATGGCTACACCTTC.

The J gene is TRBJ2-2, the V gene TRBV19; D uncertain. The CDR3 covers 14 residues. The germline CDR1 and CDR2 sequences are LNHDA and SQIVND (reference sequence). Trimming shortened V by 9 bases and J by 0 bases, and 11 bases separated the two germline ends. The CDR3 region has the DNA TGTGCCAGCCTTACAGCACCGAACACCGGGGAGCTGTTTTTT. Residues: CASLTAPNTGELFF.

V usage is TRBV6-5 and J usage is TRBJ2-7; 7 bases agree with TRBD1. CDR1 and CDR2 from the germline V gene are MNHEY and SVGAGI. Unmatched junction bases numbered 4, after V lost 2 bases and J lost 0 bases. The CDR3 consists of 15 residues. The CDR3 DNA is TGTGCCAGCAGTTACAACCGGGACAGCTCCTACGAGCAGTACTTC. This translates into CASSYNRDSSYEQYF.

The J gene is TRBJ1-5, the V gene TRBV27, with D tentatively TRBD1 (6 bases). CDR1 is MNHEY and CDR2 is SMNVEV in the germline V gene (reference sequence). V lost 4 bases and J 7 bases, leaving 20 bases between the germline ends. The CDR3 has 16 amino acids. CDR3 in amino acids: CASSSLTRGLTQPQHF. The CDR3 region has the DNA TGTGCCAGCAGTTCCCTTACCAGGGGACTAACCCAGCCCCAGCATTTT.

This chain uses TRBV5-4 with TRBJ2-2, with 10 bases that match TRBD2. This CDR3 comprises 15 residues. Looked up from germline, CDR1 is SGHNT and CDR2 is YYREEE (reference sequence). Unmatched junction bases numbered 1, after V lost 1 base and J lost 4 bases. The CDR3 spells CASSLSGRVTGELFF. CDR3 nucleotides: TGTGCCAGCAGCTTGAGCGGGAGGGTCACCGGGGAGCTGTTTTTT.

The chain employs TRBV30 and TRBJ1-6; weak D call: TRBD1 (5 bases). CDR3 length: 15 residues. V gave up 3 bases and J gave up 6 bases, with 15 bases separating them. The V gene's germline CDR1 is GTSNPN and CDR2 SVGIG (reference sequence). The CDR3, as DNA: TGTGCCTGGAGAACGACCGGGACGGTTAATTCACCCCTCCACTTT. This sequence encodes CAWRTTGTVNSPLHF.

Comments on this clone: One end of the junction fails to match germline, which may point to a read error. The chain combines TRBV11-2 with TRBJ1-1; 7 bases map to TRBD1. This CDR3 contains 16 residues. Germline values: CDR1 SGHAT, CDR2 FQNNGV. CDR3 nucleotides: TGTGCCAGCAGCTTTGGGACCCAGGGGGTGAAGACTGAAGCTTTCTTT. The encoded protein is CASSFGTQGVKTEAFF. Complete variable domain (other parts from reference TRBV11-2 and TRBJ1-1): EAGVAQSPRYKIIEKRQSVAFWCNPISGHATLYWYQQILGQGPKLLIQFQNNGVVDDSQLPKDRFSAERLKGVDSTLKIQPAKLEDSAVYLCASSFGTQGVKTEAFFGQGTRLTVV.

The V gene is TRBV6-5, the J gene TRBJ1-2; 7 bases line up with TRBD1. The germline V gene has CDR1 MNHEY and CDR2 SVGAGI. V lost 2 bases and J lost 6; bases outside the gene matches: 6. The CDR3 runs to 14 residues. The CDR3 DNA reads TGTGCCAGCAGTTACCGGGCCGGGACAGATGGCTACACCTTC. This codes for CASSYRAGTDGYTF.

The genes are TRBV10-3 and TRBJ2-2, with D unresolved. CDR1 is ENHRY and CDR2 is SYGVKD in the germline V gene. The CDR3 spans 14 residues. The V gene lost 3 bases and the J gene lost 3 bases, with 8 bases spanning the gap. CDR3 residues: CAISDQDYTGELFF. In nucleotides, the CDR3 is TGTGCCATCAGTGATCAAGACTACACCGGGGAGCTGTTTTTT.

The rearrangement links TRBV6-5 to TRBJ1-2, with a tentative D call TRBD1 (6 bases). This CDR3 is built from 13 residues. The germline gives CDR1 MNHEY, CDR2 SVGAGI. V lost 6 bases, J lost 8 bases, and 16 bases lay in between. Here the CDR3 DNA reads TGTGCCAGCAGGGAGGGGGAGTCAACCGGCTACACCTTC. It specifies CASREGESTGYTF.

The chain uses TRBV18 and TRBJ1-2; no definite D call. This CDR3 has 14 residues. Trimming took 2 bases from V and 5 from J, leaving 12 bases between them. Germline V CDR1 and CDR2: KGHSH, LQKENI. In nucleotides, the CDR3 is TGTGCCAGCTCACCAGGGCCCCGTGGGTATGGCTACACCTTC. It translates to CASSPGPRGYGYTF.

This rearrangement joins TRBV4-1 to TRBJ1-6, with 7 bases aligning to TRBD1. V lost 0 bases, J lost 5 bases, and 10 bases stayed unmatched. The CDR3 covers 18 residues. In germline, CDR1 is MGHRA, CDR2 YSYEKL. CDR3 in amino acids: CASSQEFRGFSDNSPLHF. The CDR3 nucleotides are TGCGCCAGCAGCCAAGAATTCAGGGGGTTCAGCGATAATTCACCCCTCCACTTT.

The DNA for the CDR3 is TGTGCCAGTACTCGGGGACTAGCGCGCACAGATACGCAGTATTTT. Translated: CASTRGLARTDTQYF. The chain has TRBV14 and TRBJ2-3, with 10 bases lining up with TRBD2. J was trimmed by 1 base and V by 9 bases; bases with no gene match: 7. Germline assignment: CDR1 SGHDN and CDR2 FVKESK. The CDR3 extends over 15 amino acids.

The rearrangement links TRBV12-5 to TRBJ2-5; 10 bases line up with TRBD2. The CDR3 sequence is 16 residues long. The ends lost 1 base at V and 4 bases at J; junction bases unmatched: 6. Germline CDR1 and CDR2: LGHNT and FRNRAP. CDR3 coding DNA: TGTGCTAGTGGTTTGGATAAACTAGCGGGAACAGAGACCCAGTACTTC. The encoded protein is CASGLDKLAGTETQYF.

This chain links TRBV30 with TRBJ2-3; 11 nucleotides agree with TRBD2. Germline V gene lookup returns CDR1 GTSNPN and CDR2 SVGIG (reference sequence). The CDR3 spans 17 residues. V gave up 2 bases and J gave up 7 bases; unmatched junction bases: 14. The chain's CDR3 is CAWSPGLAEPLGNTQYF. CDR3 coding DNA: TGTGCCTGGAGTCCGGGACTAGCGGAACCATTGGGAAATACGCAGTATTTT.

The chain has TRBV5-1 and TRBJ1-6; TRBD1 matches at 8 bases. The CDR3 runs to 16 residues. The germline CDR1 and CDR2 sequences are SGHRS and YFSETQ. V was pared by 4 bases and J by 6 bases, with 9 bases of the junction left unmatched. CDR3 nucleotide sequence: TGCGCCAGCAGCGAAGGACAGGGAGGCTCTAATTCACCCCTCCACTTT. As protein: CASSEGQGGSNSPLHF.

The chain couples TRBV6-5 to TRBJ1-1, with D possibly TRBD1 on 5 matching bases. The CDR3 extends over 13 amino acids. The V end lost 6 bases, the J end lost 3 bases, and 11 bases lay between the germline ends. Germline loops: CDR1 MNHEY, CDR2 SVGAGI. The DNA of the CDR3 is TGTGCCAGCAGGCCGGGACCGCACACTGAAGCTTTCTTT. It is translated as CASRPGPHTEAFF.

The chain employs TRBV6-5 and TRBJ1-1, with D unclear. Trimming took off 2 bases at V and 3 bases at J, with 16 bases between the two ends. The CDR3 has 16 residues. The V gene's germline CDR1 is MNHEY and CDR2 SVGAGI. CDR3 DNA: TGTGCCAGCAGTTACAGGACGTCGGGTGGGTACACTGAAGCTTTCTTT. Amino acid sequence: CASSYRTSGGYTEAFF.

This chain joins TRBV7-3 and TRBJ2-1; TRBD2 matches at 9 bases. The CDR3 has 16 residues. The V gene end was trimmed by 0 bases and the J gene end by 10 bases; junction bases not matched to a gene: 10. Germline CDR1 is SGHTA and CDR2 is FQGTGA. CDR3 protein: CASSLTGASGVMEQFF. The CDR3 DNA sequence: TGTGCCAGCAGCTTAACGGGGGCTAGCGGGGTCATGGAGCAGTTCTTC.